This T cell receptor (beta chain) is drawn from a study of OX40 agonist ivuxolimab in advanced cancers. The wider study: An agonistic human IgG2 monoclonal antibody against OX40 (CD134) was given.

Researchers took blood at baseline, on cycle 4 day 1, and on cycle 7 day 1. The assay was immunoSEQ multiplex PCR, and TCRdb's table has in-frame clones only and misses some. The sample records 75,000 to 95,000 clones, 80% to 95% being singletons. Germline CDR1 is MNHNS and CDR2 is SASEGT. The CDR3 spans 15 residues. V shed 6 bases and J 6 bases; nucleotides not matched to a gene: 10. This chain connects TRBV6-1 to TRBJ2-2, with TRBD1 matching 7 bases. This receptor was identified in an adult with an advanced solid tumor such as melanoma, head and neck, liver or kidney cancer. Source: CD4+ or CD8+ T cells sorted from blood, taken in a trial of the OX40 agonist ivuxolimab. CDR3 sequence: CASRVVRGRPGELFF. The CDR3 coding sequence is TGTGCCAGCAGGGTAGTCAGGGGGAGACCCGGGGAGCTGTTTTTT.